A selection of T cell receptor beta chains follows, all from one sample in a study of patients and donors after allogeneic stem cell transplantation. TCRdb reprocessed the RT-PCR reads via MiXCR and lists one record per CDR3 protein. The data contain 800,000 to 1,000,000 distinct CDR3 sequences, around 17% of them singletons. The sequenced sample consisted of blood, either unsorted or a sorted T cell fraction (not recorded which). The receptors derive from a human donor who was either an allogeneic HSCT recipient or a stem cell or donor lymphocyte infusion donor (not recorded which). It is not recorded whose cells these are; they may come from a transplant donor. CDR3s include the opening cysteine and the closing phenylalanine or tryptophan. The D gene is left open where the match is weak. The listing skips clone size in some rows; elsewhere it reads once, few, many or a size class.

v_call	clone_size	j_call	d_call	cdr3_nt	cdr3_aa
TRBV15	NA	TRBJ1-5	NA	TGTGCCACCAGCCGACCCACCCACGGTGGCGGACAGCCCCAGCATTTT	CATSRPTHGGGQPQHF
TRBV7-8	NA	TRBJ1-4	NA	TGTGCCAGCAGCTTCGGGACACTGGATGAAAAACTGTTTTTT	CASSFGTLDEKLFF
TRBV12-3/TRBV12-4	many	TRBJ2-7	NA	TGTGCCAGCAGTTTAGGGGGGGGGCTCTCCTACGAGCAGTACTTC	CASSLGGGLSYEQYF
TRBV2	NA	TRBJ1-2	NA	TGTGCCAGCCAGGCCTACGGTGGCTACACCTTC	CASQAYGGYTF
TRBV7-8	NA	TRBJ1-1	NA	TGTGCCAGCAGCACAGGACAGCCTCGGGCAGGGGCTGAAGCTTTCTTT	CASSTGQPRAGAEAFF
TRBV12-3/TRBV12-4	NA	TRBJ2-7	NA	TGTGCCAGCAGTGGGGGGGCGGACGGGTGGGCCTACGAGCAGTACTTC	CASSGGADGWAYEQYF
TRBV7-2	many	TRBJ2-1	NA	TGTGCCAGCAGCTCTCCTCCCTACAATGAGCAGTTCTTC	CASSSPPYNEQFF
TRBV20-1	NA	TRBJ2-3	NA	TGCAGTGCTAGAGAGGTCCGAACGGATACGCAGTATTTT	CSAREVRTDTQYF
TRBV4-1	few	TRBJ2-7	NA	TGCGCCAGCAGCCAAGCCGGAGGGCCTACCTACGAGCAGTACTTC	CASSQAGGPTYEQYF
TRBV25-1	few	TRBJ1-1	NA	TGTGCCAGCAGTGGGCGGTCAGGGGCTGAAGCTTTCTTT	CASSGRSGAEAFF
TRBV25-1	NA	TRBJ1-6	NA	TGTGCCAGCAGTGTGTGGGGAACTAATTCACCCCTCCACTTT	CASSVWGTNSPLHF
TRBV5-1	NA	TRBJ2-5	NA	TGCGCCAGCAGCTTCGGGGGGCCCCCGGAGACCCAGTACTTC	CASSFGGPPETQYF
TRBV2	few	TRBJ1-1	NA	TGTGCCAGCAATGAGTTTAGCCAAACTGAAGCTTTCTTT	CASNEFSQTEAFF
TRBV6-5	NA	TRBJ2-1	TRBD2	TGTGCCAGCAGTTACATGGAAGCGGGAGGGGGCAATGAGCAGTTCTTC	CASSYMEAGGGNEQFF
TRBV5-6	few	TRBJ2-2	TRBD1	TGTGCCAGCAGCTTGAACAGGGGATCACGGGACACCGGGGAGCTGTTTTTT	CASSLNRGSRDTGELFF
TRBV29-1	few	TRBJ2-7	TRBD1	TGCAGCGCGCGAACAGGGGGCGGCTCCTACGAGCAGTACTTC	CSARTGGGSYEQYF
TRBV7-8	NA	TRBJ2-1	TRBD2	TGTGCCAGCAGCGCCAGACTAGCGGGAGTAAGGAATGAGCAGTTCTTC	CASSARLAGVRNEQFF
TRBV5-1	few	TRBJ2-7	TRBD2	TGCGCCAGCAGCCGCTCAGCGGGAGTAAGCGAGCAGTACTTC	CASSRSAGVSEQYF
TRBV6-5	NA	TRBJ2-3	NA	TGTGCCAGCAGTTACTCGGGCACAGGGTTCACAGATACGCAGTATTTT	CASSYSGTGFTDTQYF
TRBV2	NA	TRBJ1-3	NA	TGTGCCAGCAAATCTACAGGGTTCGGAAACACCATATATTTT	CASKSTGFGNTIYF
TRBV5-1	few	TRBJ1-1	NA	TGCGCCAGCAGCTTCACAGGAACTTCGAACACTGAAGCTTTCTTT	CASSFTGTSNTEAFF
TRBV6-4	NA	TRBJ2-1	NA	TGTGCCAGCAGTTTCACAGGGCTGGGTGAGCAGTTCTTC	CASSFTGLGEQFF
TRBV2	few	TRBJ2-5	NA	TGTGCCAGCATCGTTACAGCCAACCAAGAGACCCAGTACTTC	CASIVTANQETQYF
TRBV4-3	many	TRBJ1-2	TRBD1	TGCGCCAGCAGCCAAGGGACAGGTGCTAACTATGGCTACACCTTC	CASSQGTGANYGYTF
TRBV7-2	few	TRBJ2-4	NA	TGTGCCAGCAGCCCCCAGGGGTCATTAGCCAAAAACATTCAGTACTTC	CASSPQGSLAKNIQYF
TRBV2	NA	TRBJ1-2	TRBD1	TGTGCCAGCAGGGGGGACAGCTCAGTCTATGGCTACACCTTC	CASRGDSSVYGYTF
TRBV6-5	few	TRBJ1-2	TRBD1	TGTGCCAGCAGTTCCCTAGGGGACAGGCAACGTGGCTACACCTTC	CASSSLGDRQRGYTF
TRBV6-5	NA	TRBJ2-5	NA	TGTGCCAGCAGATACGGGGCTTACCAAGAGACCCAGTACTTC	CASRYGAYQETQYF
TRBV5-1	few	TRBJ2-7	NA	TGCGCCAGCAGCTTGGACCTTGGACATAGTTCCTACGAGCAGTACTTC	CASSLDLGHSSYEQYF
TRBV12-3/TRBV12-4	many	TRBJ2-1	TRBD2	TGTGCCAGCAGTTTATCAGGACTAGCGGGGGTACATGAGCAGTTCTTC	CASSLSGLAGVHEQFF
TRBV12-3/TRBV12-4	few	TRBJ2-4	NA	TGTGCCAGCAGTTTAGGCAGACAAAACATTCAGTACTTC	CASSLGRQNIQYF
TRBV24-1	NA	TRBJ2-2	TRBD1	TGTGCCACCAGTGATCACAGGGGAAGGAACACCGGGGAGCTGTTTTTT	CATSDHRGRNTGELFF
TRBV6-1	few	TRBJ2-5	TRBD2	TGTGCCAGCAGCCCTACGCGGGGGTTGCAAGAGACCCAGTACTTC	CASSPTRGLQETQYF
TRBV6-1	NA	TRBJ1-5	NA	TGTGCCAGCAGTGAAGCGCTCGGCAGCAATCAGCCCCAGCATTTT	CASSEALGSNQPQHF
TRBV24-1	few	TRBJ1-2	NA	TGTGCCACCAGTGATGGAGGGTTTGGGAACTATGGCTACACCTTC	CATSDGGFGNYGYTF
TRBV11-2	NA	TRBJ1-2	NA	TGTGCCAGCAGCCCACTAACTGGCTCTAACTATGGCTACACCTTC	CASSPLTGSNYGYTF
TRBV29-1	NA	TRBJ2-1	NA	TGCAGCGTCCCTAGCAGGCCCTACAATGAGCAGTTCTTC	CSVPSRPYNEQFF
TRBV7-2	NA	TRBJ2-4	NA	TGTGCCAGCAGAGAGGGAAAAAACATTCAGTACTTC	CASREGKNIQYF
TRBV29-1	NA	TRBJ2-2	NA	TGCAGCGCAAGAAGGTTAGACCCGAACACCGGGGAGCTGTTTTTT	CSARRLDPNTGELFF